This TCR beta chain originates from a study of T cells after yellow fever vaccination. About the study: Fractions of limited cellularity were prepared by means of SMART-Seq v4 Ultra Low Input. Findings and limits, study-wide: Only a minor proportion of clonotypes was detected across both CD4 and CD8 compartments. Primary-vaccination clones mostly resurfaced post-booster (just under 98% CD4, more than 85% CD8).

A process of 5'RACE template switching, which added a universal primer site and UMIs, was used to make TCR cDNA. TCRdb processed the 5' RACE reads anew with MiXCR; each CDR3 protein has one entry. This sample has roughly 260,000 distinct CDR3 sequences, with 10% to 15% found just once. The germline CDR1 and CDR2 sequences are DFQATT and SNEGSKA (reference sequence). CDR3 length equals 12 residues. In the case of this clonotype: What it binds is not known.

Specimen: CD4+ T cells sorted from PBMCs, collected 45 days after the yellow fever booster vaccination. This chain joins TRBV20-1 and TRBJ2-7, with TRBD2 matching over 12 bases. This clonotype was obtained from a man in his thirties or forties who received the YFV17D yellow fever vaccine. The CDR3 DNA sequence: TGCAGTGCTAGAGGGACTAGCGGGATGATTAGTGTC. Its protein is CSARGTSGMISV.